These 18 T cell receptor beta chains share one sample of origin, sequenced in a study of cytomegalovirus exposure and HLA in healthy donors. Amplification used 60 Vbeta primers and 13 Jbeta primers. TCRdb keeps only in-frame clones here, not all; method: immunoSEQ multiplex PCR. The data show under 200,000 clones, with around 82% seen just once and more than 0.85% held by the top ten. The sequencing input was PBMCs. These receptors were collected from a man aged 25 to 40 in good health and CMV-seronegative.

This chain uses TRBV5-1 with TRBJ1-1; D gene unclear. CDR3 length: 16 residues. The germline CDR1 and CDR2 sequences are SGHRS and YFSETQ. Trimming stripped 0 bases from V and 0 bases from J, with 12 bases between. The CDR3 DNA reads TGCGCCAGCAGCTTGGAGGCAGGCCCCATGAACACTGAAGCTTTCTTT. Protein product: CASSLEAGPMNTEAFF.

This sequence joins TRBV2 and TRBJ1-5; 7 bases agree with TRBD1. Per the germline V gene, CDR1 is SNHLY and CDR2 is FYNNEI. The CDR3 is made up of 15 amino acids. Trimming removed 6 bases from V and 4 bases from J; junction bases left unmatched: 9. The CDR3 protein is CASSDSGGRNQPQHF. CDR3 bases: TGTGCCAGCAGCGATTCAGGGGGTAGGAATCAGCCCCAGCATTTT.

The V and J genes are TRBV28 and TRBJ2-6; TRBD1 matches at 8 bases. The CDR3 extends over 14 amino acids. From germline, CDR1 is MDHEN and CDR2 SYDVKM. Germline trimming cut 6 bases from V and 3 bases from J; bases unmatched to any gene: 1. CDR3 protein: CASRDRGGANVLTF. In DNA form, the CDR3 reads TGTGCCAGCAGAGACAGGGGTGGGGCCAACGTCCTGACTTTC. Complete variable domain (other parts from reference TRBV28 and TRBJ2-6): DVKVTQSSRYLVKRTGEKVFLECVQDMDHENMFWYRQDPGLGLRLIYFSYDVKMKEKGDIPEGYSVSREKKERFSLILESASTNQTSMYLCASRDRGGANVLTFGAGSRLTVL.

The chain employs TRBV4-1 and TRBJ2-6; 10 bases align to TRBD2. J lost 0 bases, V lost 3 bases, and 5 bases had no gene match. CDR1 and CDR2 from the germline V gene are MGHRA and YSYEKL. The CDR3 is 18 residues long. The CDR3 nucleotides are TGCGCCAGCAGCCAGAGACTAGCGGGCCGCTCTGGGGCCAACGTCCTGACTTTC. Protein product: CASSQRLAGRSGANVLTF.

The gene calls are TRBV7-9 and TRBJ2-7, with D possibly matching TRBD1 (5 bases). Trimming stripped 5 bases from V and 7 bases from J, with 9 bases between. The CDR3 consists of 11 residues. The germline V gene has CDR1 SEHNR and CDR2 FQNEAQ (reference sequence). The CDR3 region is CASSGAREQYF. CDR3 coding DNA: TGTGCCAGCAGCGGGGCGCGGGAGCAGTACTTC. The full variable domain, with the rest looked up from reference TRBV7-9 and TRBJ2-7, is DTGVSQNPRHKITKRGQNVTFRCDPISEHNRLYWYRQTLGQGPEFLTYFQNEAQLEKSRLLSDRFSAERPKGSFSTLEIQRTEQGDSAMYLCASSGAREQYFGPGTRLTVT.

This clone has just a few counts. This rearrangement joins TRBV5-1 to TRBJ1-4, with 9 bases that match TRBD1. V shed 3 bases, J shed 4 bases, and the junction held 7 bases outside the gene matches. CDR1 and CDR2 from the germline V gene are SGHRS and YFSETQ. CDR3 length: 16 residues. CDR3 DNA: TGCGCCAGCAGCTCGGGGACAGGGACGAATAATGAAAAACTGTTTTTT. This gives the protein CASSSGTGTNNEKLFF.

This sequence joins TRBV7-6 and TRBJ2-1; tentatively, D is TRBD2 (5 bases). Looked up from germline, CDR1 is SGHVS and CDR2 is FNYEAQ. CDR3 size: 14 residues. The V and J ends lost 5 bases and 2 bases respectively, with 10 bases between them. CDR3 sequence reads: CASSAAGTYNEQFF. As DNA, the CDR3 is TGTGCCAGCAGCGCGGCCGGGACCTACAATGAGCAGTTCTTC.

The chain links TRBV9 to TRBJ2-3; 8 bases map to TRBD2. The CDR3 runs 16 residues. Per germline, CDR1 SGDLS and CDR2 YYNGEE. The junction had 3 bases not matched to a gene; V was cut back by 0 bases and J by 0 bases. CDR3 nucleotides: TGTGCCAGCAGCGTAGCCCGGGGGGGTAGCACAGATACGCAGTATTTT. Translating gives CASSVARGGSTDTQYF. Looking up the rest from reference TRBV9 and TRBJ2-3 gives the full variable domain: DSGVTQTPKHLITATGQRVTLRCSPRSGDLSVYWYQQSLDQGLQFLIQYYNGEERAKGNILERFSAQQFPDLHSELNLSSLELGDSALYFCASSVARGGSTDTQYFGPGTRLTVL.

The chain uses TRBV5-1 and TRBJ2-7; 11 bases map to TRBD1. V was pared by 4 bases and J by 2 bases, with 8 bases of the junction left unmatched. The germline gives CDR1 SGHRS, CDR2 YFSETQ. This CDR3 region has 16 residues. The chain's CDR3 is CASSPGPGQGAYEQYF. The DNA for the CDR3 is TGCGCCAGCAGCCCCGGACCGGGACAGGGGGCCTACGAGCAGTACTTC.

The chain combines TRBV10-3 with TRBJ2-1, with a weak D call TRBD2 (5 bases). Germline V CDR1 and CDR2: ENHRY, SYGVKD. This CDR3 spans 14 amino acids. V lost 5 bases and J lost 5, with 13 bases in between. The DNA of the CDR3 is TGTGCCATCAGTAGGGAGCCTCCGCACAATGAGCAGTTCTTC. This gives the protein CAISREPPHNEQFF.

Concerning this clone: The junction departs from germline at one end; a sequencing error may be responsible. The chain recombines TRBV5-1 with TRBJ2-2, with D tentatively TRBD1 (6 bases). Germline V gives CDR1 SGHRS, CDR2 YFSETQ. The CDR3 has 14 residues. The CDR3 is CASRLGQNTGELFF. The CDR3 coding sequence is TGCGCCAGCAGATTGGGACAGAACACCGGGGAGCTGTTTTTT.

The CDR3 here is CASSQGGQTTNTEAFF. CDR3 nucleotide sequence: TGTGCCAGCAGCCAAGGTGGACAGACGACTAACACTGAAGCTTTCTTT. This chain links TRBV4-2 with TRBJ1-1, with D maybe TRBD1 (6 bases). This CDR3 has 16 amino acids. The V end lost 1 base, the J end lost 2 bases, and 14 bases lay between the germline ends. Germline V gene lookup returns CDR1 LGHNA and CDR2 YNFKEQ.

This clone was found a few times. The V and J genes are TRBV7-3 and TRBJ2-2, with TRBD2 matching over 15 bases. Germline V gives CDR1 SGHTA, CDR2 FQGTGA. Unmatched junction bases numbered 15, after V lost 2 bases and J lost 2 bases. This CDR3 has 22 amino acids. The CDR3 loop is CASSLGSKPGLAGGPNTGELFF. The CDR3 DNA reads TGTGCCAGCAGCTTAGGCAGTAAACCGGGACTAGCGGGAGGACCTAACACCGGGGAGCTGTTTTTT.

The rearrangement joins TRBV5-1 to TRBJ1-4; D is unresolved. Germline V gives CDR1 SGHRS, CDR2 YFSETQ. This CDR3 spans 13 amino acids. Trimming cost V 4 bases and J 8 bases, with 12 bases left between them. CDR3 residues: CASSPAGLEKLFF. CDR3 DNA sequence: TGCGCCAGCAGCCCCGCAGGACTGGAAAAACTGTTTTTT. Full variable domain (missing parts from reference TRBV5-1 and TRBJ1-4): KAGVTQTPRYLIKTRGQQVTLSCSPISGHRSVSWYQQTPGQGLQFLFEYFSETQRNKGNFPGRFSGRQFSNSRSEMNVSTLELGDSALYLCASSPAGLEKLFFGSGTQLSVL.

The chain employs TRBV30 and TRBJ2-5; the match to TRBD1 covers 8 bases. The germline gives CDR1 GTSNPN, CDR2 SVGIG (reference sequence). This CDR3 spans 14 amino acids. J lost 4 bases, V lost 5 bases, and 9 bases had no gene match. The CDR3, as DNA: TGTGCCTGGCAATTTAGGACAGGGAGAGAGACCCAGTACTTC. Its translation is CAWQFRTGRETQYF.

The rearrangement joins TRBV2 to TRBJ2-7; maybe TRBD2 (6 bases). This CDR3 spans 15 amino acids. From germline, CDR1 is SNHLY and CDR2 FYNNEI. The ends were cut back, 1 base at V and 2 bases at J, with 12 bases in the middle. The CDR3 nucleotides read TGTGCCAGCAGTGAAGGCAGGGACTTAACCTACGAGCAGTACTTC. Its translation is CASSEGRDLTYEQYF.

The V gene is TRBV5-6, the J gene TRBJ2-3; 7 bases map to TRBD1. The CDR3 spans 19 residues. Germline V gives CDR1 SGHDT, CDR2 YYEEEE. Germline trimming cut 0 bases from V and 2 bases from J; bases unmatched to any gene: 15. Here the CDR3 reads CASSLEHYGTDENTDTQYF. CDR3 DNA: TGTGCCAGCAGCTTGGAACACTACGGGACAGATGAAAACACAGATACGCAGTATTTT.

The chain has TRBV7-9 and TRBJ1-5; TRBD1 is a possible D gene (6 bases). This CDR3 comprises 14 residues. V lost 10 bases, J lost 2 bases, and 15 bases lay in between. The germline gives CDR1 SEHNR, CDR2 FQNEAQ (reference sequence). The CDR3 region has the DNA TGTGCCACTTCGGACAGTGAACGCAATCAGCCCCAGCATTTT. It codes for CATSDSERNQPQHF.